Shown below are 21 T cell receptor beta chains from a single sample sequenced in a study of blood T cells in healthy people across ages. A second roughly 7 to 11 cycle PCR used barcoded and J-beta primers. MiXCR, applied by TCRdb to the 5' RACE reads, yields one record per CDR3 protein. The sample consists of 1.5 million to 2 million distinct CDR3 sequences, roughly 49% of them appearing once. The sequenced sample was blood. The receptors shown here come from a woman aged 40 to 50 in good health.

This chain connects TRBV29-1 to TRBJ2-3, with D unclear. Trimming took 7 bases from V and 4 from J, leaving 12 bases between them. Looked up from germline, CDR1 is SQVTM and CDR2 is ANQGSEA. CDR3 length equals 12 residues. The CDR3 loop reads CSALLRSDTQYF. CDR3 nucleotide sequence: TGCAGCGCTCTTCTCCGTTCAGATACGCAGTATTTT.

Only a few counts were recorded for this clonotype. The rearrangement uses TRBV20-1 and TRBJ2-1; D may be TRBD2 (5 bases). The germline V gene has CDR1 DFQATT and CDR2 SNEGSKA (reference sequence). Trimming took off 5 bases at V and 3 bases at J, with 17 bases between the two ends. The CDR3 contains 15 residues. The DNA of the CDR3 is TGCAGTGCTGGCGGGCCAACCCGGGGCTACAATGAGCAGTTCTTC. This codes for CSAGGPTRGYNEQFF.

The chain recombines TRBV5-6 with TRBJ2-1, with no clear D. The V and J ends lost 1 base and 0 bases respectively, with 8 bases between them. The CDR3 is 15 amino acids. The V gene's germline CDR1 is SGHDT and CDR2 YYEEEE. DNA of the CDR3: TGTGCCAGCAGCTTGAAGACGGACTCCTACAATGAGCAGTTCTTC. Protein: CASSLKTDSYNEQFF.

In its sample, this clonotype was seen a few times. The rearrangement joins TRBV20-1 to TRBJ2-5; D is perhaps TRBD1 (5 bases). Germline values: CDR1 DFQATT, CDR2 SNEGSKA (reference sequence). The CDR3 is made up of 13 amino acids. Trimming cost V 4 bases and J 2 bases, with 11 bases left between them. CDR3 coding DNA: TGCAGTGCTATGAAGGACAAACAAGAGACCCAGTACTTC. This translates into CSAMKDKQETQYF.

The V gene is TRBV13, the J gene TRBJ2-7, with 12 positions matching TRBD2. Germline loops: CDR1 PRHDT, CDR2 FYEKMQ (reference sequence). The length of the CDR3 is 16 residues. Trimming cost V 4 bases and J 2 bases; bases outside gene matches: 6. The DNA for the CDR3 is TGTGCCAGCAGCTCCCGACTAGCGGGGGTCGCCTACGAGCAGTACTTC. It codes for CASSSRLAGVAYEQYF.

This clonotype was seen repeatedly, ten times or more. Mismatch with germline at one junction end may stem from a read error. In DNA form, the CDR3 reads TGCGCCAGCAGCTCTTCCGGGACCCAAGGGACCCAGTACTTC. Its translation is CASSSSGTQGTQYF. The chain employs TRBV5-1 and TRBJ2-5; tentatively, D is TRBD1 or TRBD2 (5 bases each). The CDR3 spans 14 residues. Germline lookup yields CDR1 SGHRS and CDR2 YFSETQ. The full variable domain, its missing parts supplied by reference TRBV5-1 and TRBJ2-5, is KAGVTQTPRYLIKTRGQQVTLSCSPISGHRSVSWYQQTPGQGLQFLFEYFSETQRNKGNFPGRFSGRQFSNSRSEMNVSTLELGDSALYLCASSSSGTQGTQYFGPGTRLLVL.

V gene TRBV5-6 combines with J gene TRBJ2-7; possibly TRBD1 or TRBD2 for D (6 bases each). Germline CDR1 SGHDT, CDR2 YYEEEE. The CDR3 is made up of 15 amino acids. Trimming pared 3 bases from V and 0 bases from J, leaving 13 bases between. The CDR3 spells CASSWRDTFSYEQYF. As DNA, the CDR3 is TGTGCCAGCAGCTGGCGGGACACCTTCTCCTACGAGCAGTACTTC.

There are a few counts of this clonotype. The chain links TRBV7-2 to TRBJ2-5, with D possibly being TRBD2 (5 bases). CDR1 is SGHTA, CDR2 FQGNSA, per germline. V lost 5 bases and J lost 3, with 13 bases in between. There are 14 residues in the CDR3. The CDR3 coding sequence is TGTGCCAGCAGCCCCGGGGTGGGCGAAGAGACCCAGTACTTC. Amino acids: CASSPGVGEETQYF.

The rearrangement uses TRBV20-1 and TRBJ2-5, with 7 bases lining up with TRBD1. Germline V CDR1 and CDR2: DFQATT, SNEGSKA (reference sequence). CDR3 length: 14 amino acids. Unmatched junction bases numbered 8, after V lost 5 bases and J lost 2 bases. CDR3 DNA sequence: TGCAGTGCTGGGCGACAGGGAGCGCAAGAGACCCAGTACTTC. Translation gives CSAGRQGAQETQYF.

The V gene is TRBV13, the J gene TRBJ2-7; 10 bases map to TRBD1. V shed 5 bases, J shed 1 base, and the junction held 14 bases outside the gene matches. This CDR3 region has 18 residues. Germline CDR1 reads PRHDT; CDR2 reads FYEKMQ (reference sequence). The CDR3 here is CASSLQGGTGVVSYEQYF. The DNA for the CDR3 is TGTGCCAGCAGCCTCCAGGGTGGGACAGGGGTAGTGTCCTACGAGCAGTACTTC.

The V call is TRBV2, the J call TRBJ2-5; D ambiguous. Trimming pared 0 bases from V and 5 bases from J, leaving 10 bases between. CDR1 and CDR2 from the germline V gene are SNHLY and FYNNEI. CDR3 size: 14 residues. As DNA, the CDR3 is TGTGCCAGCAGTGAAGCGCTTTTCGGGGAGACCCAGTACTTC. Protein: CASSEALFGETQYF.

This chain links TRBV4-2 with TRBJ2-1; 7 bases agree with TRBD1. There are 19 residues in the CDR3. Trimming removed 0 bases from V and 5 bases from J; junction bases left unmatched: 16. The germline V gene has CDR1 LGHNA and CDR2 YNFKEQ. The CDR3 region is CASSQEPGGHETGDNEQFF. In DNA, the CDR3 is TGTGCCAGCAGCCAAGAACCAGGGGGTCACGAGACTGGGGACAATGAGCAGTTCTTC.

The J gene is TRBJ2-7, the V gene TRBV27; no reliable D call. The V gene's germline CDR1 is MNHEY and CDR2 SMNVEV (reference sequence). The CDR3 spans 15 residues. Trimming left V 6 bases short and J 0 bases short, with 15 bases between. The CDR3 loop reads CASSRSDGSSYEQYF. DNA for the CDR3: TGTGCCAGCAGCCGCTCGGACGGTTCCTCCTACGAGCAGTACTTC.

This chain joins TRBV20-1 and TRBJ1-2; perhaps TRBD1 as D (6 bases). The germline gives CDR1 DFQATT, CDR2 SNEGSKA (reference sequence). Trimming shortened V by 6 bases and J by 7 bases, and 21 bases separated the two germline ends. The CDR3 extends over 14 amino acids. The DNA of the CDR3 is TGCAGTGCCCCTAGGGGGGAGGGGATAAGTGGCTACACCTTC. Protein sequence: CSAPRGEGISGYTF.

This chain links TRBV2 with TRBJ2-3, with 9 bases aligning to TRBD2. V lost 6 bases to trimming and J lost 2 bases; unmatched junction nucleotides: 9. CDR3 length: 16 residues. Germline V gene sequence: CDR1 SNHLY, CDR2 FYNNEI. The CDR3 DNA follows: TGTGCCAGCAGGAGGGCTAGCGGGGACCTCACAGATACGCAGTATTTT. It yields the protein CASRRASGDLTDTQYF.

This sequence joins TRBV7-2 and TRBJ2-2; D call uncertain. Trimming took 6 bases from V and 6 from J, leaving 17 bases between them. Germline V gene data show CDR1 as SGHTA and CDR2 as FQGNSA. This CDR3 comprises 15 residues. The CDR3 DNA sequence: TGTGCCAGCAGGAATACGGATCTAATGGCCGGGGAGCTGTTTTTT. Translating gives CASRNTDLMAGELFF.

The DNA for the CDR3 is TGTGCCAGCAGCCCAGTTGGGGGTCTCGGCTACACCTTC. It specifies CASSPVGGLGYTF. The genes are TRBV3-1 and TRBJ1-2; a weak D match, TRBD1 (5 bases). Trimming took 4 bases from V and 8 from J, leaving 14 bases between them. This CDR3 region has 13 residues. CDR1 LGHDT and CDR2 YNNKEL come from the germline V gene (reference sequence).

This clonotype has a handful of counts. This rearrangement joins TRBV9 to TRBJ2-1; 9 bases are shared with TRBD2. CDR1 is SGDLS and CDR2 is YYNGEE in the germline V gene. Trimming cost V 0 bases and J 7 bases; bases outside gene matches: 11. The CDR3 has 17 amino acids. CDR3 in DNA: TGTGCCAGCAGCGTAGCGATGGGGGGACTAGCCGAGAATGAGCAGTTCTTC. Its protein product is CASSVAMGGLAENEQFF.

The rearrangement joins TRBV20-1 to TRBJ1-4; a weak D match, TRBD1 (5 bases). The CDR3 covers 16 residues. Per the germline V gene, CDR1 is DFQATT and CDR2 is SNEGSKA (reference sequence). The V and J ends lost 0 bases and 3 bases respectively, with 14 bases between them. The CDR3 DNA is TGCAGTGCTAGAGATGGTATTAGGGGCCCTAATGAAAAACTGTTTTTT. This codes for CSARDGIRGPNEKLFF.

This clonotype has only a few counts. The chain employs TRBV20-1 and TRBJ1-2; 7 bases line up with TRBD1. Germline CDR1 is DFQATT and CDR2 is SNEGSKA (reference sequence). The V gene end was trimmed by 1 base and the J gene end by 1 base; junction bases not matched to a gene: 9. This CDR3 has 16 amino acids. CDR3 loop: CSARGRGTDSNYGYTF. The DNA for the CDR3 is TGCAGTGCTAGAGGAAGAGGGACAGATAGTAACTATGGCTACACCTTC.

V is TRBV20-1 and J is TRBJ1-5; D is possibly TRBD1 (6 bases). V gave up 5 bases and J gave up 0 bases, with 20 bases separating them. CDR3 size: 17 residues. Germline lookup yields CDR1 DFQATT and CDR2 SNEGSKA (reference sequence). The DNA of the CDR3 is TGCAGTGCTTCCCCGGGGGGCGCTTCATATAGCAATCAGCCCCAGCATTTT. It encodes CSASPGGASYSNQPQHF.